What follows are 19 T cell receptor beta chains derived from one specimen sequenced in a study of cytomegalovirus exposure and HLA in healthy donors. The PCR ran on 60 Vbeta and 13 Jbeta primers. Clones were sequenced by immunoSEQ multiplex PCR, and TCRdb holds only the in-frame ones, with some missing. Among approximately 240,000 clones listed, 70% to 85% were seen once. What was sequenced was PBMCs. These receptors were obtained from a woman aged 40 to 50 in good health and CMV-seronegative.

The chain joins TRBV7-9 to TRBJ2-3; possible D gene TRBD1, 6 bases. The V gene lost 3 bases and the J gene lost 2 bases, with 15 bases spanning the gap. The CDR3 sequence is 16 residues long. Germline V gene lookup returns CDR1 SEHNR and CDR2 FQNEAQ (reference sequence). CDR3 loop: CASSLGGRGLTDTQYF. CDR3 coding DNA: TGTGCCAGCAGCTTGGGTGGCAGGGGCCTCACAGATACGCAGTATTTT. The variable domain in full, completed from reference TRBV7-9 and TRBJ2-3, reads DTGVSQNPRHKITKRGQNVTFRCDPISEHNRLYWYRQTLGQGPEFLTYFQNEAQLEKSRLLSDRFSAERPKGSFSTLEIQRTEQGDSAMYLCASSLGGRGLTDTQYFGPGTRLTVL.

The chain carries TRBV4-1 and TRBJ2-3; 9 nucleotides match TRBD2. V was pared by 1 base and J by 6 bases, with 5 bases of the junction left unmatched. This CDR3 comprises 15 residues. Germline values: CDR1 MGHRA, CDR2 YSYEKL. CDR3 DNA: TGCGCCAGCAGCCAAGGTATTCTAGCGGGGGATACGCAGTATTTT. Protein product: CASSQGILAGDTQYF.

J is TRBJ1-1 and V is TRBV7-9; 7 bases agree with TRBD1. From germline, CDR1 is SEHNR and CDR2 FQNEAQ (reference sequence). The V segment lost 1 base and the J segment 4 bases; nucleotides outside the gene matches: 12. This CDR3 is 17 amino acids long. CDR3: CASSLGRLEGARTEAFF. The CDR3 coding sequence is TGTGCCAGCAGCTTAGGGCGATTGGAGGGGGCGCGCACTGAAGCTTTCTTT.

The gene calls are TRBV14 and TRBJ2-7; 7 bases are a match to TRBD1. Germline values: CDR1 SGHDN, CDR2 FVKESK. The V gene end was trimmed by 1 base and the J gene end by 0 bases; junction bases not matched to a gene: 3. The CDR3 totals 15 residues. The CDR3, as DNA: TGTGCCAGCAGCCAAGCGGGACAGAGCTCCTACGAGCAGTACTTC. This translates into CASSQAGQSSYEQYF.

The chain has TRBV19 and TRBJ1-6; D is possibly TRBD1 (6 bases). The germline V and J ends were trimmed by 3 bases and 5 bases, with 14 bases remaining between them. Germline lookup yields CDR1 LNHDA and CDR2 SQIVND (reference sequence). The CDR3 consists of 16 residues. CDR3: CASSIFTGKNNSPLHF. CDR3 sequence (DNA): TGTGCCAGTAGTATCTTCACAGGGAAGAATAATTCACCCCTCCACTTT.

The chain carries TRBV18 and TRBJ2-1; 12 bases are a match to TRBD2. The CDR3 totals 16 residues. V was pared by 6 bases and J by 3 bases, with 6 bases of the junction left unmatched. Per germline, CDR1 KGHSH and CDR2 LQKENI. CDR3 coding DNA: TGTGCCAGCTCTCTGCGGACTAGCGGGATCTACAATGAGCAGTTCTTC. As protein: CASSLRTSGIYNEQFF.

V gene TRBV5-1 combines with J gene TRBJ2-2; D is uncertain. Germline assignment: CDR1 SGHRS and CDR2 YFSETQ. This CDR3 is 14 amino acids long. V was trimmed by 0 bases and J by 1 base, leaving 4 bases between them. The CDR3 bases are TGCGCCAGCAGCTTGGAACAGAACACCGGGGAGCTGTTTTTT. Protein sequence: CASSLEQNTGELFF. The full variable domain, its missing parts supplied by reference TRBV5-1 and TRBJ2-2, is KAGVTQTPRYLIKTRGQQVTLSCSPISGHRSVSWYQQTPGQGLQFLFEYFSETQRNKGNFPGRFSGRQFSNSRSEMNVSTLELGDSALYLCASSLEQNTGELFFGEGSRLTVL.

The genes are TRBV15 and TRBJ2-5; 7 bases fit TRBD1. V lost 1 base, J lost 2 bases, and 7 bases stayed unmatched. This CDR3 is built from 16 residues. Germline CDR1 and CDR2: LNHNV and YYDKDF (reference sequence). DNA for the CDR3: TGTGCCACCAGCAGAGCCTCTCCGGGACAGCAAGAGACCCAGTACTTC. Protein product: CATSRASPGQQETQYF.

The chain couples TRBV9 to TRBJ1-1; D gene ambiguous. CDR1 is SGDLS and CDR2 is YYNGEE in the germline V gene. The V end was cut by 4 bases, the J end by 1 base, with 8 bases between. The CDR3 covers 13 residues. The CDR3 DNA sequence: TGTGCCAGCAGCCGACGGGGGAACACTGAAGCTTTCTTT. It specifies CASSRRGNTEAFF.

As DNA, the CDR3 is TGTGCCTGGACTCAGCGGGGGGTTAACACCGGGGAGCTGTTTTTT. This translates into CAWTQRGVNTGELFF. This rearrangement joins TRBV30 to TRBJ2-2, with 9 bases that match TRBD2. There are 15 residues in the CDR3. V lost 4 bases, J lost 2 bases, and 5 bases stayed unmatched. Per the germline V gene, CDR1 is GTSNPN and CDR2 is SVGIG (reference sequence).

This chain links TRBV19 with TRBJ2-1, with 8 bases aligning to TRBD1. The CDR3 totals 16 residues. CDR1 is LNHDA, CDR2 SQIVND, per germline (reference sequence). V trimming: 5 bases; J trimming: 3 bases; junction bases outside the gene matches: 9. CDR3 nucleotide sequence: TGTGCCAGTAGTCCGTCCTCAGGGGGCAGCTACAATGAGCAGTTCTTC. Amino acids: CASSPSSGGSYNEQFF.

V is TRBV28 and J is TRBJ2-7; a possible D gene is TRBD2 (5 bases). The CDR3 extends over 13 amino acids. V was clipped by 8 bases and J by 4 bases, with 15 bases between them. Germline V lookup: CDR1 MDHEN, CDR2 SYDVKM. CDR3: CASSVAAVYEQYF. The CDR3 DNA is TGTGCCAGCTCGGTGGCAGCGGTTTACGAGCAGTACTTC.

The chain links TRBV25-1 to TRBJ2-7, with 7 positions matching TRBD1. Germline CDR1 MGHDK, CDR2 SYGVNS. This CDR3 is 13 amino acids long. The trim removed 5 bases at V and 1 base at J, leaving 2 bases unmatched. CDR3: CASSRQGSYEQYF. CDR3 coding DNA: TGTGCCAGCAGTAGACAGGGATCCTACGAGCAGTACTTC.

This chain connects TRBV29-1 to TRBJ2-1, with 13 bases matching TRBD2. Germline CDR1 reads SQVTM; CDR2 reads ANQGSEA. V lost 5 bases and J lost 8; bases outside the gene matches: 6. This CDR3 region has 14 residues. CDR3 nucleotides: TGCAGCGTTCTCCGGACTAGCGGGGGACATGAGCAGTTCTTC. It codes for CSVLRTSGGHEQFF.

J is TRBJ2-1 and V is TRBV5-6; 10 bases line up with TRBD2. This CDR3 region has 16 residues. The germline V gene has CDR1 SGHDT and CDR2 YYEEEE. After removal of 4 bases from V and 8 bases from J, the junction contained 12 bases not matched to a gene. The CDR3 sequence is CASSGTTGLAFDEQFF. Here the CDR3 DNA reads TGTGCCAGCAGCGGAACGACGGGACTAGCGTTTGATGAGCAGTTCTTC.

V and J are TRBV5-1 and TRBJ1-1; D is uncertain. V lost 2 bases and J 4 bases, leaving 12 bases between the germline ends. CDR3 length equals 14 residues. Looked up from germline, CDR1 is SGHRS and CDR2 is YFSETQ. CDR3 DNA: TGCGCCAGCAGCTTAGGAGAGGGTAGCACTGAAGCTTTCTTT. It is translated as CASSLGEGSTEAFF.

V gene TRBV27 combines with J gene TRBJ2-7; D is unresolved. Germline-derived CDR1 and CDR2 are MNHEY and SMNVEV (reference sequence). The V end lost 2 bases, the J end lost 7 bases, and 12 bases lay between the germline ends. The CDR3 sequence is 13 residues long. Here the CDR3 DNA reads TGTGCCAGCAGTTTAAGCCTCGGGTGGGAGCAGTACTTC. As protein: CASSLSLGWEQYF.

The V gene is TRBV11-1, the J gene TRBJ2-7; 8 bases line up with TRBD1. Germline CDR1 is SGHAT and CDR2 is FQDESV (reference sequence). V trimming: 3 bases; J trimming: 2 bases; junction bases outside the gene matches: 3. The CDR3 runs to 14 residues. CDR3 DNA sequence: TGTGCCAGCAGCTTTTCGGACAGGGCCTACGAGCAGTACTTC. Encoded protein: CASSFSDRAYEQYF.

This chain uses TRBV29-1 with TRBJ2-2; D is possibly TRBD2 (5 bases). The CDR3 covers 14 residues. Per germline, CDR1 SQVTM and CDR2 ANQGSEA. Trimming cost V 4 bases and J 4 bases, with 13 bases left between them. The DNA for the CDR3 is TGCAGCGTTGTGTGGTTGGGGAGCACCGGGGAGCTGTTTTTT. It is translated as CSVVWLGSTGELFF.